This T cell receptor (beta chain) was obtained from a study of blood T cell repertoires in COVID-19. Study overall: The United States, Italy and Spain supplied acute and convalescent COVID-19 samples.

Germline V lookup: CDR1 SGHTA, CDR2 FQGTGA. The CDR3 extends over 13 amino acids. With 5 bases removed from V and 7 bases from J, the gap between germline ends came to 14 bases. Per the study methods: Estimation of nucleated cell counts was performed using reference gene primer amplification. Generated by immunoSEQ multiplex PCR, the TCRdb table keeps only in-frame clones and is missing some. That table gives V, J and clone size, and the DNA gave D and trimming. Among about 100,000 clones listed, about 89% were seen once. This TCR was sampled from a man aged 40-50 years with active or convalescent COVID-19. The source material was peripheral blood. The rearrangement links TRBV7-3 to TRBJ1-2; no reliable D call. The CDR3 bases are TGTGCCAGCAGCCCCGGCGCAGAGGTTGGCTACACCTTC. Its translation: CASSPGAEVGYTF.